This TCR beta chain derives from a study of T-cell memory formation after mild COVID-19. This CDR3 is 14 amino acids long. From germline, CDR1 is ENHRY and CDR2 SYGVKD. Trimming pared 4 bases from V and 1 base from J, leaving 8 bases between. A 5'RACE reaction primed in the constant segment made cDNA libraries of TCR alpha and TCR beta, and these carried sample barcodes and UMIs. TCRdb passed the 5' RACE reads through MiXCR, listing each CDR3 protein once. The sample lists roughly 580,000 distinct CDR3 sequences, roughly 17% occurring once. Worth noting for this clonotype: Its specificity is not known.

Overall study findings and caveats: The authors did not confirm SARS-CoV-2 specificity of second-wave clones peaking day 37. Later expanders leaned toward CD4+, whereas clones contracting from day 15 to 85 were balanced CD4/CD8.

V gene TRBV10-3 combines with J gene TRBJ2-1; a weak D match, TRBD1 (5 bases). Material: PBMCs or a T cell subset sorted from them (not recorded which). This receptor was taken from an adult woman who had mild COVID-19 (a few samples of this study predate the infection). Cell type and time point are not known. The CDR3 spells CAISGRQSYNEQFF. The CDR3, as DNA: TGTGCCATCAGTGGACGACAGTCCTACAATGAGCAGTTCTTC.